The source of this T cell receptor beta chain is a study of vaccination effects on CD4 cells after COVID-19. Expansion of antigen-specific CD4+ T cells with viral peptide pools was carried out by the ViraFEST assay before sequencing. Subsequent to approximately 9 days of culture, CD4+ T cells were isolated. None of the vaccinated had previously contracted SARS-CoV-2, and their nucleocapsid antibodies tested negative. Only in-frame clones appear in the TCRdb table, and some are missing; sequencing was by immunoSEQ multiplex PCR. This sample carries 70,000 to 75,000 clones, around three quarters of them seen once, and the ten largest clones take under 4.5%. General study results and limits: Only a few convalescent patients and no early post-infection timepoints featured in the study.

Concerning this clone: Its antigen is not identified.

Trimming pared 9 bases from V and 1 base from J, leaving 10 bases between. Germline V gene data show CDR1 as WSHSY and CDR2 as SAAADI. The CDR3 totals 14 residues. The J gene is TRBJ2-6, the V gene TRBV10-2, with TRBD1 as a possible D gene (5 bases). Source: CD4+ T cells from PBMCs cultured with HCoV-OC43 spike peptides, taken before COVID-19 vaccination. Subset denoted: HCoV-OC43 spike overlapping peptide pool stimulation. The sequence was obtained from a human donor who received a COVID-19 vaccine. The CDR3 coding sequence is TGCGCCAGTATACAGGCTTCTGGGGCCAACGTCCTGACTTTC. Its translation: CASIQASGANVLTF.